This T cell receptor beta chain came from a study of tumor-infiltrating lymphocytes in localized non-small cell lung cancer (dated by TCRdb to about 2021). Describing the broader study: The cohort covered several histologies, both smokers and never-smokers, and patients whose samples were collected after neoadjuvant chemotherapy. Each patient contributed resected tumor tissue and uninvolved lung tissue from the same patient, described as non-adjacent to the tumor. TCR sequencing was one of several integrated assays, alongside flow cytometry, multiplex immunofluorescence, RNA-seq, exome sequencing and proteomics, applied to the same patients. In total, the ICON cohort consisted of over a hundred surgical patients with localized non-small cell lung cancer who had their tumors resected. For under 60 patients, immunoSEQ T-cell fraction was compared between paired tumor and uninvolved lung.

The CDR3 covers 16 residues, taking in both the cysteine and the phenylalanine. Just the 48-base CDR3 DNA is kept, in frame starting at base 1. V ends up 0 bases short and J 5 bases short, with an unmatched junction base count of 7. CDR1 and CDR2, per the germline V gene, are SGHDT and YYEEEE. TCR sequencing with the immunoSEQ assay provided the T-cell fraction in tumor and uninvolved lung tissue. The original pipeline was this. To analyze survival, patients were divided into a high T-cell fraction group (upper tertile) and a low T-cell fraction group (lower two tertiles), and the two groups were compared using a log-rank test. Paired tumor versus uninvolved lung differences in T-cell fraction were tested with a signed-rank test. TCRdb retrieved this table from immuneACCESS and kept in-frame rearrangements only. Not all clones are present; in checked studies, unresolved V genes account for under half, and no reason is known for the remainder. V, J and clone size derive from that table, while D and trimming were established from the DNA sequence. Across this sample there are around 12,000 clones, with about 86% seen only once. Roughly 8% of the sample is in the top ten clones.

A few counts support this clone. What antigen it recognizes has not been identified. No base quality information exists; no much larger clone differs at one position. The first patient joined ICON in 2016, and enrollment wrapped up when the last patient was enrolled in September 2018. In a subcohort of 80 or so patients, fresh tumor and matched uninvolved tissue were collected for in-depth immune analyses, with TCR sequencing among those analyses. DNA for TCR sequencing was isolated from bulk tissue, and no cell sorting was done. The paper's findings and limits, for the study overall: Since assay coverage differed from patient to patient depending on how much tissue was available, TCR sequencing was done for only a subset of the cohort. In line with immunofluorescence CD3 counts, TCRbeta sequencing supported higher T cell infiltration in tumors compared with uninvolved lung tissue. TCR-derived T-cell fraction did not differ between the flow cytometry-defined immunotypes IM1 (good prognosis) and IM2 (poor prognosis). Different pieces of the same tissue were used for different assays, so technical variation could not be separated from intratumor heterogeneity.

Recombination linked TRBV5-6 to TRBJ2-2; TRBD1 lines up with 7 middle nucleotides. Sequencing used uninvolved lung tissue not adjacent to the tumor. This clonotype was sampled from a human donor with non-small cell lung cancer. Read as DNA, the sequence is TGTGCCAGCAGCTTGGGCGGCAGGGGGAAAACCGGGGAGCTGTTTTTT. Translated, this gives CASSLGGRGKTGELFF.